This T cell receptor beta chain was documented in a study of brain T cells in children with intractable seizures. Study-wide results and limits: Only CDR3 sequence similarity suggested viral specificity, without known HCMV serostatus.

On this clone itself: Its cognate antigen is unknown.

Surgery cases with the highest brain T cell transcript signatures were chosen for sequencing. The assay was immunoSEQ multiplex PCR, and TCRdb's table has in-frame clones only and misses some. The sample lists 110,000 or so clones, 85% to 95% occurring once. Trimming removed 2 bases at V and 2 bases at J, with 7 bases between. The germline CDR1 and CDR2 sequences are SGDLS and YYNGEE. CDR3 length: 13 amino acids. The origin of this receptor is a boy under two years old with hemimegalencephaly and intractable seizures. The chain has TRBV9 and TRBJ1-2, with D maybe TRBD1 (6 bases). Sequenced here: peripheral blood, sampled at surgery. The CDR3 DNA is TGTGCCAGCAGCGTCCAGGGGAACTATGGCTACACCTTC. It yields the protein CASSVQGNYGYTF.